These 11 T cell receptor beta chains were all obtained from the same sample, sequenced in a study of Tregs in tolerant kidney transplant recipients. Only in-frame clones appear in the TCRdb table, and some are missing; sequencing was by immunoSEQ multiplex PCR. The repertoire table contains around 33,000 clones. The specimen comprised CD8+ T cells from blood, sampled before the transplant. The origin of the receptors is a human donor who received a combined kidney and bone marrow transplant.

As for this clone: The read ends 3 residues before the CDR3 terminus; that terminus is restored from the germline J gene. The chain employs TRBV7-9 and TRBJ1-2; D call uncertain. V lost 4 bases and J lost 0, with 9 bases in between. The CDR3 has 14 residues. Germline V gene lookup returns CDR1 SEHNR and CDR2 FQNEAQ (reference sequence). The CDR3 DNA, read in part, is TGTGCCAGCAGCTCCGACAAGACTAACTATGGC. As protein: CASSSDKTNYG. The CDR3 in full is CASSSDKTNYGYTF.

Notes on this clone: The observed sequence ends 3 residues before the CDR3 terminus, with the missing tail filled in from the germline J gene. The rearrangement uses TRBV19 and TRBJ2-5; TRBD2 matches at 7 bases. CDR1 and CDR2 from the germline V gene are LNHDA and SQIVND (reference sequence). The CDR3 length is 15 residues. The V gene end was trimmed by 6 bases and the J gene end by 5 bases; junction bases not matched to a gene: 12. The CDR3 sequence is CASRDRRLASETQYF. The CDR3 DNA, read in part, is TGTGCCAGTAGAGATCGTCGACTAGCTTCGGAGACC.

Points on this clone: The CDR3 goes on 3 residues after the read ends, and that part is filled in from the germline J gene. The chain combines TRBV5-1 with TRBJ1-4; 7 bases are shared with TRBD1. The junction had 6 bases not matched to a gene; V was cut back by 4 bases and J by 0 bases. The CDR3 has 16 amino acids. Germline V lookup: CDR1 SGHRS, CDR2 YFSETQ. The CDR3 bases that were read are TGCGCCAGCAGCCCCGACAGGGTAACAACTAATGAAAAA. Protein: CASSPDRVTTNEK. The full CDR3 protein reads CASSPDRVTTNEKLFF.

Remarks on this clone: The missing CDR3 end, 3 residues past where the read stops, is filled in from the germline J gene. The gene calls are TRBV19 and TRBJ1-2; D may be TRBD1 (5 bases). The ends were cut back, 8 bases at V and 5 bases at J, with 15 bases in the middle. The CDR3 consists of 13 residues. CDR1 and CDR2 from the germline V gene are LNHDA and SQIVND (reference sequence). The CDR3 region is CASSVGGLYGYTF. Partial CDR3 DNA: TGTGCCAGTTCGGTCGGGGGACTATATGGC.

CDR3 residues: CASSLGSGNSYEQYF. The DNA read from the CDR3 is TGTGCCAGCAGCTTGGGGTCAGGGAACTCCTACGAG. The chain has TRBV5-6 and TRBJ2-7, with D possibly being TRBD1 (5 bases). The read ends 3 residues early relative to the CDR3; the germline J gene fills the gap. Germline CDR1 SGHDT, CDR2 YYEEEE. CDR3 size: 15 residues. The V end lost 0 bases, the J end lost 0 bases, and 10 bases lay between the germline ends.

As to this clone: Coverage ceases 3 residues before the CDR3 finishes, and the germline J gene fills in the end. The gene calls are TRBV7-9 and TRBJ2-7; no clear D gene. Germline V gene sequence: CDR1 SEHNR, CDR2 FQNEAQ (reference sequence). The CDR3 sequence is 11 residues long. Trimming took 5 bases from V and 6 from J, leaving 8 bases between them. Partial CDR3 DNA: TGTGCCAGCAGCCTCGTCGGCGAG. It encodes CASSLVGE. The complete CDR3 sequence is CASSLVGEQYF.

A remark on this clone: The DNA ends 3 residues before the CDR3 does, and the rest of the CDR3 is filled in from the germline J gene. V is TRBV7-9 and J is TRBJ1-1; no clear D. V lost 1 base, J lost 1 base, and 7 bases lay in between. CDR1 and CDR2 (germline): SEHNR, FQNEAQ (reference sequence). The CDR3 covers 14 residues. The CDR3 loop is CASSLEEGNTEAFF. The part of the CDR3 DNA that was read is TGTGCCAGCAGCTTAGAAGAAGGGAACACTGAA. Drawing the rest from reference TRBV7-9 and TRBJ1-1, the complete variable domain is DTGVSQNPRHKITKRGQNVTFRCDPISEHNRLYWYRQTLGQGPEFLTYFQNEAQLEKSRLLSDRFSAERPKGSFSTLEIQRTEQGDSAMYLCASSLEEGNTEAFFGQGTRLTVV.

CDR3: CAFTGANNEKLFF. The sequenced part of the CDR3 DNA is TGTGCTTTTACAGGGGCGAATAATGAAAAA. This chain connects TRBV30 to TRBJ1-4; 7 bases are a match to TRBD1. The CDR3 end lies 3 residues beyond the end of the read and is filled in from the germline J gene. The CDR3 is made up of 13 amino acids. Germline V gene data show CDR1 as GTSNPN and CDR2 as SVGIG (reference sequence).

Regarding this clone: Read coverage stops 3 residues before the CDR3 terminus; the germline J gene supplies the remainder. This chain uses TRBV20-1 with TRBJ2-7; 10 nucleotides agree with TRBD1. Losses at the gene ends were 4 bases for V and 4 bases for J; bases not matched to a gene: 7. Germline CDR1 reads DFQATT; CDR2 reads SNEGSKA (reference sequence). The CDR3 loop spans 14 amino acids. Here the CDR3 reads CSATGTGDLYEQYF. The part of the CDR3 DNA that was read is TGCAGTGCTACCGGGACAGGGGATTTGTACGAG.

On this clone itself: Read sequence stops 3 residues before the CDR3 end, and the germline J gene provides the missing end. The rearrangement links TRBV28 to TRBJ1-3; no reliable D call. This CDR3 has 15 residues. Germline V gene data show CDR1 as MDHEN and CDR2 as SYDVKM. Trimming stripped 2 bases from V and 1 base from J, with 9 bases between. CDR3 DNA, as far as it was read: TGTGCCAGCAGTTTAACGGTCTATTCTGGAAACACC. Residues: CASSLTVYSGNT. The entire CDR3 is CASSLTVYSGNTIYF.

Concerning this clone itself: The CDR3 end is not reached by the read, which stops 3 residues before it; the germline J gene fills it in. The chain uses TRBV19 and TRBJ2-3; possibly TRBD2 for D (6 bases). The germline gives CDR1 LNHDA, CDR2 SQIVND (reference sequence). This CDR3 contains 15 residues. V lost 8 bases, J lost 5 bases, and 20 bases lay in between. This chain's CDR3 is CASASIGTSGDTQYF. CDR3 DNA, as far as it was read: TGTGCCAGTGCATCAATCGGGACTTCGGGAGATACG.